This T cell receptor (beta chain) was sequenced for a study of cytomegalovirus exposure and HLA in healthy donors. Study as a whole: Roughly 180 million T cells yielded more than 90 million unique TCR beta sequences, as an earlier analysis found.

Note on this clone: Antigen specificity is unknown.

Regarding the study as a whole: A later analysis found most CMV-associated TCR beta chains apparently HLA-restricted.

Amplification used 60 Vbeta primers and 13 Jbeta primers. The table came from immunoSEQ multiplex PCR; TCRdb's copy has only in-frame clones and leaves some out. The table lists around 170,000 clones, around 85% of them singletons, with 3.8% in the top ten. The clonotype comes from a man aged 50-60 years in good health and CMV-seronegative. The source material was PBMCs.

This chain's CDR3 is CASSTGNSGNTIYF. The CDR3 coding sequence is TGTGCCAGCAGTACCGGGAACTCTGGAAACACCATATATTTT. This sequence joins TRBV2 and TRBJ1-3; D call uncertain. Trimming cost V 5 bases and J 0 bases, with 8 bases left between them. Germline V gives CDR1 SNHLY, CDR2 FYNNEI. This CDR3 has 14 amino acids.